These 22 T cell receptor beta chains share one sample of origin, sequenced in a study of PD-1 blockade in mismatch repair-deficient tumors. This table comes from immunoSEQ multiplex PCR, and its TCRdb copy is limited to in-frame clones, with some not included. The sample records 60,000 to 75,000 clones, around 88% being singletons. Sequenced here: peripheral blood, sampled 52 weeks after starting pembrolizumab. Receptors originate from an adult with mismatch repair-deficient cancer.

This sequence joins TRBV15 and TRBJ2-5; no definite D call. The CDR3 totals 13 residues. V dropped 1 base and J dropped 5 bases, with 8 bases sitting between them. Germline values: CDR1 LNHNV, CDR2 YYDKDF (reference sequence). DNA of the CDR3: TGTGCCACCAGCAGAGCGGATGGCGAGACCCAGTACTTC. Translating it yields CATSRADGETQYF.

This rearrangement joins TRBV6-5 to TRBJ2-2; D gene unclear. Germline V gives CDR1 MNHEY, CDR2 SVGAGI. This CDR3 region has 14 residues. Trimming left V 0 bases short and J 5 bases short, with 7 bases between. The CDR3 bases are TGTGCCAGCAGTTACTCGTTCGAGACCGGGGAGCTGTTTTTT. Translation gives CASSYSFETGELFF.

The sample holds one count of this clone. This chain connects TRBV7-8 to TRBJ1-1, with D hard to call. The CDR3 loop spans 15 amino acids. The germline V and J ends were trimmed by 1 base and 1 base, with 10 bases remaining between them. Looked up from germline, CDR1 is SGHVS and CDR2 is FQNEAQ. The CDR3 region has the DNA TGTGCCAGCAGCTTAGAGTTCCAGACGAACACTGAAGCTTTCTTT. Translating it yields CASSLEFQTNTEAFF.

The genes are TRBV5-4 and TRBJ1-2; 7 nucleotides match TRBD1. V shed 3 bases, J shed 7 bases, and the junction held 9 bases outside the gene matches. Germline V lookup: CDR1 SGHNT, CDR2 YYREEE (reference sequence). CDR3 length: 14 amino acids. The CDR3 nucleotides are TGTGCCAGCAGCTCCCCGCAGGGGGAAGGTGGCTACACCTTC. Amino acids: CASSSPQGEGGYTF. Complete variable domain (other parts from reference TRBV5-4 and TRBJ1-2): ETGVTQSPTHLIKTRGQQVTLRCSSQSGHNTVSWYQQALGQGPQFIFQYYREEENGRGNFPPRFSGLQFPNYSSELNVNALELDDSALYLCASSSPQGEGGYTFGSGTRLTVV.

The gene calls are TRBV9 and TRBJ2-2; D unclear. The CDR3 extends over 13 amino acids. Per the germline V gene, CDR1 is SGDLS and CDR2 is YYNGEE. Trimming stripped 3 bases from V and 6 bases from J, with 9 bases between. The CDR3 bases are TGTGCCAGCAGCGACACGTGGGCCGGGGAGCTGTTTTTT. Its protein product is CASSDTWAGELFF.

The CDR3 here is CASRASGRAHEQYF. As DNA, the CDR3 is TGTGCCAGCAGAGCTAGCGGGAGGGCCCACGAGCAGTACTTC. The V call is TRBV2, the J call TRBJ2-7; the match to TRBD2 covers 12 bases. J gave up 5 bases and V 6 bases, and 5 bases lay outside the gene matches. The CDR3 runs to 14 residues. In germline, CDR1 is SNHLY, CDR2 FYNNEI.

This rearrangement joins TRBV19 to TRBJ2-7; D is unclear. The length of the CDR3 is 13 residues. V lost 3 bases, J lost 2 bases, and 8 bases lay in between. Germline CDR1 and CDR2: LNHDA and SQIVND (reference sequence). In nucleotides, the CDR3 is TGTGCCAGTAGTATCATTCTGGCCTACGAGCAGTACTTC. It specifies CASSIILAYEQYF.

The gene calls are TRBV25-1 and TRBJ2-1, with TRBD2 matching over 8 bases. CDR3 length: 15 amino acids. Germline loops: CDR1 MGHDK, CDR2 SYGVNS. J was trimmed by 6 bases and V by 5 bases; bases with no gene match: 9. The CDR3: CASSQLSGLGNEQFF. CDR3 nucleotide sequence: TGTGCCAGCAGTCAGCTCTCGGGACTAGGCAATGAGCAGTTCTTC.

J is TRBJ2-2 and V is TRBV7-6; D unresolved. Trimming stripped 0 bases from V and 5 bases from J, with 4 bases between. The CDR3 covers 13 residues. Per germline, CDR1 SGHVS and CDR2 FNYEAQ. In DNA form, the CDR3 reads TGTGCCAGCAGCTTAGCGCTAACCGGGGAGCTGTTTTTT. Translated, it gives CASSLALTGELFF.

This sequence joins TRBV23-1 and TRBJ2-7; D might be TRBD1 or TRBD2, each matching 5 bases. TRBV23-1 is annotated as an ORF whose role is uncertain. V lost 0 bases, J lost 4 bases, and 28 bases lay in between. The CDR3 consists of 20 residues. The CDR3 sequence is CASSQSSRGRKGPILYEQYF. CDR3 sequence (DNA): TGCGCCAGCAGTCAATCATCCCGTGGGAGAAAGGGACCGATACTGTACGAGCAGTACTTC.

The chain has TRBV9 and TRBJ2-3, with 8 bases matching TRBD2. V was pared by 0 bases and J by 7 bases, with 4 bases of the junction left unmatched. The germline CDR1 and CDR2 sequences are SGDLS and YYNGEE. The CDR3 loop spans 14 amino acids. In DNA, the CDR3 is TGTGCCAGCAGCGTAGGACTAGCGCAAAATACGCAGTATTTT. The encoded protein is CASSVGLAQNTQYF. The variable domain in full, completed from reference TRBV9 and TRBJ2-3, reads DSGVTQTPKHLITATGQRVTLRCSPRSGDLSVYWYQQSLDQGLQFLIQYYNGEERAKGNILERFSAQQFPDLHSELNLSSLELGDSALYFCASSVGLAQNTQYFGPGTRLTVL.

The genes are TRBV28 and TRBJ2-7; no clear D. The germline CDR1 and CDR2 sequences are MDHEN and SYDVKM. The CDR3 runs 14 residues. The V and J ends lost 3 bases and 2 bases respectively, with 11 bases between them. DNA for the CDR3: TGTGCCAGCAGTTTGCCCCCCCCCGCCTACGAGCAGTACTTC. The encoded protein is CASSLPPPAYEQYF.

The chain employs TRBV28 and TRBJ2-5, with a possible D match to TRBD1 (6 bases). The V end lost 5 bases, the J end lost 2 bases, and 15 bases lay between the germline ends. The CDR3 consists of 15 residues. Germline values: CDR1 MDHEN, CDR2 SYDVKM. The CDR3 nucleotides read TGTGCCAGCAGTCTCAGACAGGCCTTACAAGAGACCCAGTACTTC. Translation gives CASSLRQALQETQYF.

The chain employs TRBV18 and TRBJ2-1; D is uncertain. From germline, CDR1 is KGHSH and CDR2 LQKENI. V was cut by 0 bases and J by 4 bases, with 10 bases left in between. CDR3 length equals 15 residues. CDR3 sequence: CASSPPETPYNEQFF. DNA for the CDR3: TGTGCCAGCTCACCACCCGAGACACCTTACAATGAGCAGTTCTTC. The complete variable domain, with remaining parts taken from reference TRBV18 and TRBJ2-1, reads NAGVMQNPRHLVRRRGQEARLRCSPMKGHSHVYWYRQLPEEGLKFMVYLQKENIIDESGMPKERFSAEFPKEGPSILRIQQVVRGDSAAYFCASSPPETPYNEQFFGPGTRLTVL.

This clone was observed a handful of times. V and J are TRBV7-6 and TRBJ2-7; D gene ambiguous. The CDR3 is 19 residues long. Germline V gives CDR1 SGHVS, CDR2 FNYEAQ. The V gene lost 1 base and the J gene lost 2 bases, with 24 bases spanning the gap. The CDR3 loop is CASSLVPPGPPGSTYEQYF. The CDR3 DNA follows: TGTGCCAGCAGCTTAGTCCCTCCTGGACCACCCGGGTCGACCTACGAGCAGTACTTC.

This chain uses TRBV27 with TRBJ2-4, with 11 bases that match TRBD2. The length of the CDR3 is 18 residues. V lost 5 bases to trimming and J lost 0 bases; unmatched junction nucleotides: 9. Germline lookup yields CDR1 MNHEY and CDR2 SMNVEV (reference sequence). The CDR3 DNA sequence: TGTGCCAGCAGTCCCGGGACTAGCGGTACTATAGCCAAAAACATTCAGTACTTC. Translation gives CASSPGTSGTIAKNIQYF.

This chain links TRBV6-4 with TRBJ2-7; no clear D. Germline CDR1 is MRHNA and CDR2 is SNTAGT. Trimming took off 2 bases at V and 0 bases at J, with 14 bases between the two ends. This CDR3 spans 16 amino acids. In DNA, the CDR3 is TGTGCCAGCAGTGACCCGGCCCTGTGGGGCTCCTACGAGCAGTACTTC. It yields the protein CASSDPALWGSYEQYF.

The chain couples TRBV5-1 to TRBJ2-6; 7 nucleotides line up with TRBD1. Per germline, CDR1 SGHRS and CDR2 YFSETQ. V was pared by 0 bases and J by 1 base, with 10 bases of the junction left unmatched. The CDR3 length is 19 residues. CDR3 sequence (DNA): TGCGCCAGCAGCTTGGTAGGACAGGCCCTAGAATCTGGGGCCAACGTCCTGACTTTC. Residues: CASSLVGQALESGANVLTF.

The chain couples TRBV9 to TRBJ2-5; 8 nucleotides line up with TRBD1. The CDR3 runs to 14 residues. Germline values: CDR1 SGDLS, CDR2 YYNGEE. J lost 5 bases, V lost 2 bases, and 5 bases had no gene match. Written as DNA, the CDR3 is TGTGCCAGCAGCGTCGGACAGGGCGAGGAGACCCAGTACTTC. It is translated as CASSVGQGEETQYF.

The rearrangement links TRBV19 to TRBJ2-1, with TRBD1 matching 11 bases. CDR1 and CDR2 (germline): LNHDA, SQIVND (reference sequence). The CDR3 contains 18 residues. V dropped 7 bases and J dropped 8; count of bases not matched to a gene: 19. CDR3 in amino acids: CASTRTGGLGQGVYEQFF. CDR3 DNA sequence: TGTGCCAGTACTAGGACAGGGGGCCTGGGCCAGGGGGTTTATGAGCAGTTCTTC.

This chain links TRBV7-8 with TRBJ2-7; D may be TRBD2 (6 bases). Germline V gene data show CDR1 as SGHVS and CDR2 as FQNEAQ. This CDR3 is 13 amino acids long. V dropped 2 bases and J dropped 6 bases, with 11 bases sitting between them. The DNA of the CDR3 is TGTGCCAGCAGCTTATTAGGAGGGCCCGAGCAGTACTTC. It encodes CASSLLGGPEQYF.

This chain uses TRBV6-5 with TRBJ1-4, with 8 bases aligning to TRBD1. CDR3 size: 13 residues. Germline V gene data show CDR1 as MNHEY and CDR2 as SVGAGI. Trimming removed 10 bases from V and 8 bases from J; junction bases left unmatched: 9. The CDR3 bases are TGTGCCACCAGACAGGGGAGTAGGGAAAAACTGTTTTTT. It translates to CATRQGSREKLFF.